The 16 T cell receptor beta chains below were found in one sample sequenced in a study of cytomegalovirus exposure and HLA in healthy donors. The PCR was carried out with 60 Vbeta primers and 13 Jbeta primers. Libraries were prepared by immunoSEQ multiplex PCR; TCRdb keeps only in-frame clonotypes and omits some of them. The repertoire consists of about 240,000 clones, with roughly 82% occurring once and the leading ten covering more than 5%. The sample was PBMCs. Receptor source: a woman between 40 and 55 years old in good health and CMV-seropositive.

This chain connects TRBV4-2 to TRBJ1-5, with TRBD1 matching 7 bases. Trimming removed 4 bases from V and 5 bases from J; junction bases left unmatched: 5. The CDR3 is made up of 14 amino acids. Looked up from germline, CDR1 is LGHNA and CDR2 is YNFKEQ. CDR3 bases: TGTGCCAGCAGCCCTCGGGACAGCTATCAGCCCCAGCATTTT. Protein product: CASSPRDSYQPQHF.

The chain carries TRBV19 and TRBJ2-4, with a tentative D call TRBD2 (5 bases). Germline-derived CDR1 and CDR2 are LNHDA and SQIVND (reference sequence). The CDR3 covers 13 residues. V was trimmed by 7 bases and J by 5 bases, leaving 12 bases between them. The CDR3 bases are TGTGCCAGTATGAGTCTAGCTCAAAACATTCAGTACTTC. Translating gives CASMSLAQNIQYF.

The V gene is TRBV9, the J gene TRBJ2-1; TRBD2 matches 12 bases. The CDR3 loop spans 16 amino acids. Trimming cost V 4 bases and J 7 bases; bases outside gene matches: 9. The germline gives CDR1 SGDLS, CDR2 YYNGEE. As DNA, the CDR3 is TGTGCCAGCAGCCCCCGACTAGCGGGAGCGGGGAATGAGCAGTTCTTC. Amino acids: CASSPRLAGAGNEQFF.

This clone was counted only a few times. The rearrangement links TRBV11-3 to TRBJ1-1, with a tentative D call TRBD1 (5 bases). The CDR3 covers 14 residues. The V and J ends lost 5 bases and 0 bases respectively, with 10 bases between them. Germline values: CDR1 SGHNT, CDR2 YENEEA. CDR3 loop: CASSLTGVNTEAFF. CDR3 bases: TGTGCCAGCAGCCTTACAGGAGTGAACACTGAAGCTTTCTTT. Full variable domain (rest looked up from reference TRBV11-3 and TRBJ1-1): EAGVVQSPRYKIIEKKQPVAFWCNPISGHNTLYWYLQNLGQGPELLIRYENEEAVDDSQLPKDRFSAERLKGVDSTLKIQPAELGDSAVYLCASSLTGVNTEAFFGQGTRLTVV.

This clone was seen only a few times. J is TRBJ2-7 and V is TRBV10-3, with no clear D. The CDR3 length is 13 residues. The V end was cut by 6 bases, the J end by 2 bases, with 11 bases between. The germline V gene encodes CDR1 ENHRY and CDR2 SYGVKD. This chain's CDR3 is CAIRTGPTYEQYF. The CDR3 DNA reads TGTGCCATCAGAACTGGTCCAACCTACGAGCAGTACTTC.

The chain joins TRBV21-1 to TRBJ2-3; the table calls TRBD1, which could not be checked here. TRBV21-1 is a pseudogene locus. CDR3 length equals 16 residues. The CDR3, as DNA: TGTGCCAGCAGCACATGCGACAGGGGGTCGGGAGATACGCAGTATTTT. This encodes CASSTCDRGSGDTQYF.

The rearrangement uses TRBV30 and TRBJ1-1; a weak D match, TRBD1 (5 bases). V was trimmed by 3 bases and J by 5 bases, leaving 13 bases between them. Germline loops: CDR1 GTSNPN, CDR2 SVGIG (reference sequence). The CDR3 runs 13 residues. The CDR3, as DNA: TGTGCCTGGAGCTGGGGGGAGGGGACTGAAGCTTTCTTT. It is translated as CAWSWGEGTEAFF.

The genes are TRBV9 and TRBJ2-3; 8 nucleotides line up with TRBD2. V trimming: 4 bases; J trimming: 2 bases; junction bases outside the gene matches: 9. Germline CDR1 reads SGDLS; CDR2 reads YYNGEE. This CDR3 is 16 amino acids long. CDR3 DNA: TGTGCCAGCAGCTCGGGGGGGCTAGCGTTCACAGATACGCAGTATTTT. This sequence encodes CASSSGGLAFTDTQYF.

V and J are TRBV7-3 and TRBJ2-5, with TRBD2 matching 8 bases. Germline lookup yields CDR1 SGHTA and CDR2 FQGTGA. V was pared by 5 bases and J by 1 base, with 9 bases of the junction left unmatched. The CDR3 sequence is 16 residues long. The CDR3 DNA reads as TGTGCCAGCAGCAAAGGGACTAGAAGGGGCCAAGAGACCCAGTACTTC. It specifies CASSKGTRRGQETQYF. Variable domain in full (rest from reference TRBV7-3 and TRBJ2-5): GAGVSQTPSNKVTEKGKYVELRCDPISGHTALYWYRQSLGQGPEFLIYFQGTGAADDSGLPNDRFFAVRPEGSVSTLKIQRTERGDSAVYLCASSKGTRRGQETQYFGPGTRLLVL.

The chain recombines TRBV5-1 with TRBJ2-3, with 13 bases identical to TRBD2. CDR3 length: 17 residues. The V gene's germline CDR1 is SGHRS and CDR2 YFSETQ. With 4 bases clipped from V and 1 base from J, the junction kept 6 bases outside the gene matches. The CDR3 here is CASSQWTSGGRTDTQYF. For the CDR3, the DNA is TGCGCCAGCAGCCAGTGGACTAGCGGGGGCCGCACAGATACGCAGTATTTT. Based on the CDR3 plus reference TRBV5-1 and TRBJ2-3, the full variable domain is KAGVTQTPRYLIKTRGQQVTLSCSPISGHRSVSWYQQTPGQGLQFLFEYFSETQRNKGNFPGRFSGRQFSNSRSEMNVSTLELGDSALYLCASSQWTSGGRTDTQYFGPGTRLTVL.

The genes are TRBV4-3 and TRBJ2-5; 7 positions agree with TRBD2. The germline V gene has CDR1 LGHNA and CDR2 YSLEER. The CDR3 length is 15 residues. The junction had 7 bases not matched to a gene; V was cut back by 4 bases and J by 2 bases. The CDR3 sequence: CASSPRVGGQETQYF. As DNA, the CDR3 is TGCGCCAGCAGCCCTAGGGTCGGGGGGCAAGAGACCCAGTACTTC.

The chain employs TRBV6-5 and TRBJ2-2; D remains unclear. The CDR3 totals 14 residues. Germline V lookup: CDR1 MNHEY, CDR2 SVGAGI. V was cut by 7 bases and J by 2 bases, with 11 bases left in between. CDR3 in DNA: TGTGCCAGCACCTTACTCCAAAACACCGGGGAGCTGTTTTTT. Protein product: CASTLLQNTGELFF.

V gene TRBV5-6 combines with J gene TRBJ2-1, with TRBD2 matching 14 bases. Germline-derived CDR1 and CDR2 are SGHDT and YYEEEE. V dropped 3 bases and J dropped 15; count of bases not matched to a gene: 5. This CDR3 is 13 amino acids long. The CDR3 region has the DNA TGTGCCAGCAGCTGGGGGACTAGCGGGGGCCCGTTCTTC. As protein: CASSWGTSGGPFF.

V usage is TRBV7-2 and J usage is TRBJ1-5; tentatively, D is TRBD1 (5 bases). This CDR3 has 14 amino acids. The germline V gene has CDR1 SGHTA and CDR2 FQGNSA. V lost 4 bases and J lost 0, with 7 bases in between. The CDR3 nucleotides are TGTGCCAGCAGCTGGGGGGTTAGCAATCAGCCCCAGCATTTT. Encoded protein: CASSWGVSNQPQHF.

The rearrangement links TRBV5-8 to TRBJ1-5, with D possibly TRBD1 on 5 matching bases. Per the germline V gene, CDR1 is SGHTS and CDR2 is YDEGEE. This CDR3 has 14 residues. The germline V and J ends were trimmed by 0 bases and 7 bases, with 11 bases remaining between them. The DNA for the CDR3 is TGTGCCAGCAGCTTGGGACAGATCGGCCAGCCCCAGCATTTT. It translates to CASSLGQIGQPQHF.

This clone occurred a few times. This chain joins TRBV7-2 and TRBJ2-5, with TRBD2 as a possible D gene (6 bases). In germline, CDR1 is SGHTA, CDR2 FQGNSA. Trimming cost V 1 base and J 1 base, with 7 bases left between them. The CDR3 extends over 14 amino acids. CDR3 DNA sequence: TGTGCCAGCAGCTTAGGGAGGGGCCAAGAGACCCAGTACTTC. It yields the protein CASSLGRGQETQYF.